The 14 T cell receptor beta chains below come from one sample, sequenced in a study of early T cells in non-severe SARS-CoV-2 infection. TCRdb used MiXCR to reprocess the 5' RACE reads, holding one entry per CDR3 protein. This table holds about 37,000 distinct CDR3 sequences, 7.9% found once. The sequenced sample was whole blood, obtained at baseline. All receptors come from an adult who was a healthcare worker with PCR-confirmed SARS-CoV-2 infection or an uninfected control (not recorded which).

The chain uses TRBV3-1 and TRBJ2-3, with D unresolved. Germline CDR1 reads LGHDT; CDR2 reads YNNKEL (reference sequence). V lost 1 base, J lost 1 base, and 6 bases lay in between. The CDR3 loop spans 14 amino acids. In nucleotides, the CDR3 is TGTGCCAGCAGCCAAGGGAGCGGCACAGATACGCAGTATTTT. Translated, it gives CASSQGSGTDTQYF.

This clonotype came up a few times. The chain has TRBV27 and TRBJ1-6; TRBD1 matches 7 bases. This CDR3 comprises 18 residues. The germline V gene encodes CDR1 MNHEY and CDR2 SMNVEV (reference sequence). The junction had 13 bases not matched to a gene; V was cut back by 6 bases and J by 2 bases. The CDR3 coding sequence is TGTGCCAGCAGCTTAAGAACAGGGGACAGCACCTATAATTCACCCCTCCACTTT. Its translation is CASSLRTGDSTYNSPLHF.

The V gene is TRBV30, the J gene TRBJ1-4, with unresolved D. CDR3 length equals 14 residues. V lost 5 bases to trimming and J lost 5 bases, with 15 bases between them. CDR1 is GTSNPN, CDR2 SVGIG, per germline (reference sequence). CDR3 protein: CAWGRTEFNEKLFF. CDR3 coding DNA: TGTGCCTGGGGCCGGACGGAGTTCAATGAAAAACTGTTTTTT.

V gene TRBV7-6 combines with J gene TRBJ2-3; D is undetermined. Germline V gene lookup returns CDR1 SGHVS and CDR2 FNYEAQ. The CDR3 runs 12 residues. V was cut by 8 bases and J by 6 bases, with 12 bases left in between. CDR3 DNA: TGTGCCAGCTCGCGCAACGGGGATACGCAGTATTTT. It encodes CASSRNGDTQYF.

The rearrangement uses TRBV2 and TRBJ1-5; a weak D match, TRBD1 (6 bases). CDR3 size: 14 residues. The germline V and J ends were trimmed by 2 bases and 4 bases, with 9 bases remaining between them. Germline assignment: CDR1 SNHLY and CDR2 FYNNEI. The CDR3: CASSEQGRNQPQHF. In DNA, the CDR3 is TGTGCCAGCAGTGAACAGGGGAGAAATCAGCCCCAGCATTTT. The variable domain in full, completed from reference TRBV2 and TRBJ1-5, reads EPEVTQTPSHQVTQMGQEVILRCVPISNHLYFYWYRQILGQKVEFLVSFYNNEISEKSEIFDDQFSVERPDGSNFTLKIRSTKLEDSAMYFCASSEQGRNQPQHFGDGTRLSIL.

This clonotype was observed at least ten times. The rearrangement links TRBV11-2 to TRBJ2-1; D is uncertain. Trimming left V 0 bases short and J 8 bases short, with 8 bases between. CDR3 length: 13 amino acids. CDR1 and CDR2 (germline): SGHAT, FQNNGV. CDR3: CASSLEVHYEQFF. The CDR3 region has the DNA TGTGCCAGCAGCTTAGAGGTCCATTATGAGCAGTTCTTC.

This chain uses TRBV2 with TRBJ1-6; 7 bases map to TRBD1. With 1 base clipped from V and 5 bases from J, the junction kept 5 bases outside the gene matches. The CDR3 sequence is 16 residues long. Germline values: CDR1 SNHLY, CDR2 FYNNEI. The CDR3 sequence: CASSEEGAWNNSPLHF. The CDR3 DNA reads TGTGCCAGCAGTGAAGAGGGGGCGTGGAATAATTCACCCCTCCACTTT.

A few counts support this clonotype. This chain links TRBV6-5 with TRBJ2-1, with 9 bases fitting TRBD2. Trimming took 7 bases from V and 6 from J; bases not matched to a gene: 10. Germline CDR1 is MNHEY and CDR2 is SVGAGI. This CDR3 region has 15 residues. CDR3 protein: CASTPAAGGVNEQFF. The CDR3 nucleotides read TGTGCCAGCACCCCGGCAGCGGGGGGCGTCAATGAGCAGTTCTTC.

Ten or more counts support this clonotype. The chain has TRBV27 and TRBJ2-7; D remains unclear. The V gene's germline CDR1 is MNHEY and CDR2 SMNVEV (reference sequence). The CDR3 extends over 13 amino acids. The V end lost 4 bases, the J end lost 4 bases, and 11 bases lay between the germline ends. The chain's CDR3 is CASSSLPPYEQYF. The CDR3 nucleotides are TGTGCCAGCAGTTCGCTACCGCCATACGAGCAGTACTTC.

Only a few counts were recorded for this clonotype. CDR3: CASSDMGVQPQHF. In nucleotides, the CDR3 is TGTGCCAGCAGTGATATGGGGGTCCAGCCCCAGCATTTT. J is TRBJ1-5 and V is TRBV2, with D perhaps TRBD1 (5 bases). Germline CDR1 SNHLY, CDR2 FYNNEI. V was cut by 3 bases and J by 7 bases, with 10 bases left in between. The CDR3 runs 13 residues.

A few counts support this clonotype. This sequence joins TRBV7-3 and TRBJ2-1; D is possibly TRBD2 (6 bases). Trimming stripped 4 bases from V and 5 bases from J, with 12 bases between. Germline loops: CDR1 SGHTA, CDR2 FQGTGA. The CDR3 has 14 residues. CDR3 sequence reads: CASSYLPGDNEQFF. The DNA of the CDR3 is TGTGCCAGCAGCTACCTACCGGGGGACAATGAGCAGTTCTTC.

There are a few counts of this clonotype. V and J are TRBV9 and TRBJ1-1; 9 bases agree with TRBD1. The trim removed 0 bases at V and 5 bases at J, leaving 5 bases unmatched. This CDR3 is 15 amino acids long. Germline V gives CDR1 SGDLS, CDR2 YYNGEE. CDR3 DNA: TGTGCCAGCAGCGTAGGGGAGACAGGGGGAACTGAAGCTTTCTTT. This codes for CASSVGETGGTEAFF.

The chain has TRBV6-2 or TRBV6-3 and TRBJ2-1; the D is unclear. This CDR3 spans 13 amino acids. V was pared by 6 bases and J by 9 bases, with 15 bases between. Germline V gene sequence: CDR1 MNHEY, CDR2 SVGEGT. CDR3 amino acids: CASSQVPLAEQFF. DNA for the CDR3: TGTGCCAGCAGCCAGGTCCCCCTCGCTGAGCAGTTCTTC.

The chain joins TRBV7-2 to TRBJ1-6, with 10 bases identical to TRBD1. V gave up 5 bases and J gave up 7 bases; unmatched junction bases: 5. CDR1 is SGHTA, CDR2 FQGNSA, per germline. This CDR3 region has 15 residues. The CDR3 is CASSGDRGGNSPLHF. DNA for the CDR3: TGTGCCAGCAGCGGGGACAGGGGAGGGAATTCACCCCTCCACTTT. Full variable domain (rest looked up from reference TRBV7-2 and TRBJ1-6): GAGVSQSPSNKVTEKGKDVELRCDPISGHTALYWYRQSLGQGLEFLIYFQGNSAPDKSGLPSDRFSAERTGGSVSTLTIQRTQQEDSAVYLCASSGDRGGNSPLHFGNGTRLTVT.